This T cell receptor beta chain was profiled in a study of blood T cell repertoires in COVID-19. For the study at large: COVID-19 samples from acute and convalescent phases originated in the United States, Italy and Spain. The analysed material was cDNA or gDNA that came from T cells, B-cell-depleted T cells, or PBMCs.

In the source study's methods: Amplifying reference gene primers gave estimates of nucleated cell counts. Data came from immunoSEQ multiplex PCR; TCRdb stores just in-frame clones and leaves some out. That table is the source of V, J and clone size, and D and trimming were worked out from the DNA. This repertoire shows about 250,000 clones, about 90% found once; its top ten account for 3% to 3.5%. CDR3 length equals 11 residues. V lost 0 bases and J 15 bases, leaving 10 bases between the germline ends. The germline V gene encodes CDR1 SGHRS and CDR2 YFSETQ. What was sequenced was peripheral blood. The chain links TRBV5-1 to TRBJ2-1; tentative D call: TRBD2 (5 bases). The receptor comes from a man between 18 and 35 years old with active or convalescent COVID-19. CDR3 loop: CASSLELVWFF. CDR3 bases: TGCGCCAGCAGCTTGGAACTAGTTTGGTTCTTC.